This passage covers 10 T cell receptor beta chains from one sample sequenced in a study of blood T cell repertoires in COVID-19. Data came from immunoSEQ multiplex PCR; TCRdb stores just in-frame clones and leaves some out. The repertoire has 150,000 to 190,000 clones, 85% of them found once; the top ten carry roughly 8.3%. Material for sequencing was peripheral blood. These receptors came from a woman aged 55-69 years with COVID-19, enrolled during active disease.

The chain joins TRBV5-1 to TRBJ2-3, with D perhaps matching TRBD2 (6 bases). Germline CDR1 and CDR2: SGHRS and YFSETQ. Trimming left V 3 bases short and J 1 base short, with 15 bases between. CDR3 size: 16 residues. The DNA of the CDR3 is TGCGCCAGCAGCTCGGGCCAGGACTACCGCACAGATACGCAGTATTTT. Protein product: CASSSGQDYRTDTQYF.

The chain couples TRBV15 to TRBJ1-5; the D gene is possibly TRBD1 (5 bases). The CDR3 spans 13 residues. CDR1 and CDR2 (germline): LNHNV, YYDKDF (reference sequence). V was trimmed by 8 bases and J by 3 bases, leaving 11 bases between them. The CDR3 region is CATLDSYNQPQHF. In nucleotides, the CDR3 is TGTGCCACCCTAGACAGTTACAATCAGCCCCAGCATTTT.

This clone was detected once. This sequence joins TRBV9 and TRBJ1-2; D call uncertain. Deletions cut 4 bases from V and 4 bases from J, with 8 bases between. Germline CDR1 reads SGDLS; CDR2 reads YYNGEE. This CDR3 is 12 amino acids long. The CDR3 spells CASSTTSYGYTF. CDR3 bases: TGTGCCAGCAGCACTACAAGCTATGGCTACACCTTC.

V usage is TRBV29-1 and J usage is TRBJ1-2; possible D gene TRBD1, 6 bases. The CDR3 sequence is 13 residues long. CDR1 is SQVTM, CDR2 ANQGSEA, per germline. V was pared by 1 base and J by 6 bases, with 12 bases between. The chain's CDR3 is CSVEGRGNHGYTF. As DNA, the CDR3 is TGCAGCGTTGAAGGAAGGGGGAATCATGGCTACACCTTC.

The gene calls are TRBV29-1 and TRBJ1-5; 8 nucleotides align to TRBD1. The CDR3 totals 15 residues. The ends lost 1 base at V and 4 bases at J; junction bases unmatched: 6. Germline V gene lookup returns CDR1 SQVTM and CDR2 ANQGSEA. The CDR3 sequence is CSVEGTGQWNQPQHF. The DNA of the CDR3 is TGCAGCGTTGAAGGGACAGGGCAGTGGAATCAGCCCCAGCATTTT.

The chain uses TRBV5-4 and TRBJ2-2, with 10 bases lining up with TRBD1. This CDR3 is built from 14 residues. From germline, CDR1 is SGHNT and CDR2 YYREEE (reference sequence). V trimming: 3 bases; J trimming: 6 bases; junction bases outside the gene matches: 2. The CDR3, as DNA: TGTGCCAGCAGCTGGGACAGGGGAGCCGGGGAGCTGTTTTTT. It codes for CASSWDRGAGELFF.

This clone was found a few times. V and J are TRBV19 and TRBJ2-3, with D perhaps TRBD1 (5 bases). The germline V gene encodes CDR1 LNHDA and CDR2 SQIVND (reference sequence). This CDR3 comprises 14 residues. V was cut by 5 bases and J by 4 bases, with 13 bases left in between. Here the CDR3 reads CASSPQGSADTQYF. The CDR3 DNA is TGTGCCAGTAGTCCGCAGGGTAGTGCAGATACGCAGTATTTT.

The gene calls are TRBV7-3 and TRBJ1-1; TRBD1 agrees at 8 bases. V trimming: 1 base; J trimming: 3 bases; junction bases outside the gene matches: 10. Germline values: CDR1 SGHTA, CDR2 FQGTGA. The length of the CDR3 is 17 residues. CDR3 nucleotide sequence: TGTGCCAGCAGCTTAAACCCGGGGGCAGGGGGCGACACTGAAGCTTTCTTT. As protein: CASSLNPGAGGDTEAFF.

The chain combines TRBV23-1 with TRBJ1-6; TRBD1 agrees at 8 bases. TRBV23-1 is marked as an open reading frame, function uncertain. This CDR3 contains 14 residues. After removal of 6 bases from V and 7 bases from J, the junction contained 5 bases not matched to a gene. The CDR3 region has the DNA TGCGCCAGCAGCTGGACAGGGAGAAATTCACCCCTCCACTTT. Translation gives CASSWTGRNSPLHF.

In DNA, the CDR3 is TGTGCCAGCAGTCGGGGAGGAACCGGGGAGCTGTTTTTT. It is translated as CASSRGGTGELFF. The genes are TRBV27 and TRBJ2-2; tentatively, D is TRBD2 (6 bases). Germline V CDR1 and CDR2: MNHEY, SMNVEV (reference sequence). Deletions cut 5 bases from V and 5 bases from J, with 9 bases between. The CDR3 sequence is 13 residues long.